This TCR beta chain was documented in a study of shared clonotypes between healthy human individuals. CDR3 size: 14 residues. V gave up 1 base and J gave up 2 bases, with 9 bases separating them. Per germline, CDR1 SGHRS and CDR2 YFSETQ. Produced via immunoSEQ multiplex PCR; TCRdb's table is partial and in-frame only. The table has some 2,000,000 clones, roughly 96% seen once. This rearrangement joins TRBV5-1 to TRBJ2-5, with D perhaps TRBD1 (6 bases). This TCR came from a man younger than 35 in good health. Material: naive CD4+ T cells sorted from blood. As for subset: CD45RA+ positively selected. The CDR3 DNA follows: TGCGCCAGCAGCTTGACAGGGAAACAAGAGACCCAGTACTTC. It specifies CASSLTGKQETQYF.